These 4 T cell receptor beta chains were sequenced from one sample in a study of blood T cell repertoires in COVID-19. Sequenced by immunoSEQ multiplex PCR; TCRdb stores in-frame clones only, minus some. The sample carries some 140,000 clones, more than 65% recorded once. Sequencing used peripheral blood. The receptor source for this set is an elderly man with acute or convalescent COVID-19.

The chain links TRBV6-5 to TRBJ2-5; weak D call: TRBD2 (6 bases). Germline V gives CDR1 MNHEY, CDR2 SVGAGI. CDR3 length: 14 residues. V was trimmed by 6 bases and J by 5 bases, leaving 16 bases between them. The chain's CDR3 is CASSSPMRGETQYF. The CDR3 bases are TGTGCCAGCAGCTCCCCGATGCGGGGTGAGACCCAGTACTTC.

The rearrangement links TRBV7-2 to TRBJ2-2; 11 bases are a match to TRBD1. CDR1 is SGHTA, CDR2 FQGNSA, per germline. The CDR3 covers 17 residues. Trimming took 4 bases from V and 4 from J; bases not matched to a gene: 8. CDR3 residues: CASSSRTGGQVTGELFF. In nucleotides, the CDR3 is TGTGCCAGCAGCTCCCGGACAGGGGGCCAGGTCACCGGGGAGCTGTTTTTT.

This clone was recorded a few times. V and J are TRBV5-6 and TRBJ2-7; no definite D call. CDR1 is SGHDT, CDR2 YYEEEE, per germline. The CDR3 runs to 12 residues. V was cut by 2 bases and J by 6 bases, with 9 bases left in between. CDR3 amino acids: CASSLGSREQYF. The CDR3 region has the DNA TGTGCCAGCAGCTTAGGTAGCCGCGAGCAGTACTTC. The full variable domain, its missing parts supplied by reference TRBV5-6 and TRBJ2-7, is DAGVTQSPTHLIKTRGQQVTLRCSPKSGHDTVSWYQQALGQGPQFIFQYYEEEERQRGNFPDRFSGHQFPNYSSELNVNALLLGDSALYLCASSLGSREQYFGPGTRLTVT.

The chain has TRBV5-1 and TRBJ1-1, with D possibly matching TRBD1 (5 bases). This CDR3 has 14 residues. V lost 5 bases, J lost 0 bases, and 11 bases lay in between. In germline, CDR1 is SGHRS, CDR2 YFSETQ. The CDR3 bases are TGCGCCAGCAGATCAGGGATATTGAACACTGAAGCTTTCTTT. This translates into CASRSGILNTEAFF.